This TCR beta chain emerged from a study of blood T cell repertoires in COVID-19. Overall study: Italy, Spain and the United States were the sources of the convalescent and acute COVID-19 samples. T cells, B-cell-depleted T cells, or PBMCs supplied cDNA or gDNA.

Original analysis: Counts of nucleated cells, estimated from reference gene primer amplification, were obtained. Using immunoSEQ multiplex PCR, the repertoire was profiled, and TCRdb retains in-frame clones only, with some absent. That table is the source of V, J and clone size, and D and trimming were worked out from the DNA. The sample lists 150,000 to 200,000 clones, roughly 88% occurring once. This CDR3 contains 16 residues. Trimming shortened V by 0 bases and J by 7 bases, and 18 bases separated the two germline ends. CDR1 and CDR2 (germline): KGHSH, LQKENI. This chain uses TRBV18 with TRBJ1-2; D is unresolved. Sample: peripheral blood. The receptor was derived from a woman of 80 years or more with active or convalescent COVID-19. CDR3 protein: CASSPPDSTFLGGYTF. The CDR3 DNA reads as TGTGCCAGCTCACCACCTGACTCTACTTTTCTTGGTGGCTACACCTTC.